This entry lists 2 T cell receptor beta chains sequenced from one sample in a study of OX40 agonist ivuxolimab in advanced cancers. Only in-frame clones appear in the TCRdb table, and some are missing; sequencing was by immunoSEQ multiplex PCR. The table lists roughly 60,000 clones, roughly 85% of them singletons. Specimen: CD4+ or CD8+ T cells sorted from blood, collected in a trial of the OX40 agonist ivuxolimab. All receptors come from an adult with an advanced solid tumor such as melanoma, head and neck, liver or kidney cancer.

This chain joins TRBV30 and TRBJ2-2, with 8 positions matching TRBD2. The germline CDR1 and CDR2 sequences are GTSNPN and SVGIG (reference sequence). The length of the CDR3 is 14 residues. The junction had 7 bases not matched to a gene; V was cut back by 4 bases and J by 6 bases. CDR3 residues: CAWIGARGAGELFF. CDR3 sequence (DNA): TGTGCCTGGATAGGAGCGCGGGGGGCCGGGGAGCTGTTTTTT.

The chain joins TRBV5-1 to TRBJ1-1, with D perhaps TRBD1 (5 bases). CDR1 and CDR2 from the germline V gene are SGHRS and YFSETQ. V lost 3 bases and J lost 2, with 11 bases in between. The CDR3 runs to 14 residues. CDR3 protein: CASSSKQVNTEAFF. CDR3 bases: TGCGCCAGCAGCTCGAAACAGGTTAACACTGAAGCTTTCTTT.